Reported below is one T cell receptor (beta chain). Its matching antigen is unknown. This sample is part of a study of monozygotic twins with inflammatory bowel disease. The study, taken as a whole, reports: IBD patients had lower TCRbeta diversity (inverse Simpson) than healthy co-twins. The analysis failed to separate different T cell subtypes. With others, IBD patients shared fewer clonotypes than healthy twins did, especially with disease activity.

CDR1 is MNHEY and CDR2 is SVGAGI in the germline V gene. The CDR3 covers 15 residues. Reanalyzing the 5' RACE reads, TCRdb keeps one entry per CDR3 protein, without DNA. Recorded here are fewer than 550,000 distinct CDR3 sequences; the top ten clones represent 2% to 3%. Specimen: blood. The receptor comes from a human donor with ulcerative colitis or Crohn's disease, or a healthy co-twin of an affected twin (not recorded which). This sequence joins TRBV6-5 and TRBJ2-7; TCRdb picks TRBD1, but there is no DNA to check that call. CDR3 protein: CASSYGDRDSYEQYF.